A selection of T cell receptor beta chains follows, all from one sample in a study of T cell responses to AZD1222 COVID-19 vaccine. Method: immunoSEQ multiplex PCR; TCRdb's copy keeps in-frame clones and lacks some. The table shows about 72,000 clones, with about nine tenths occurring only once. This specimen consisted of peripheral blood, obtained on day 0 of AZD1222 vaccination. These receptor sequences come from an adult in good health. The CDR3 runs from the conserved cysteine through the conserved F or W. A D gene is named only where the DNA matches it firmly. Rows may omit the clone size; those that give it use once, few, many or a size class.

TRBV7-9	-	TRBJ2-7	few	TGTGCCAGCAGCTTAACTAGCTCCTACGAGCAGTACTTC	CASSLTSSYEQYF
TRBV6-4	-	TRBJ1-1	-	TGTGCCAGCAGTGAATCCCCAGCCAGGGACAAGGAAGCTTTCTTT	CASSESPARDKEAFF
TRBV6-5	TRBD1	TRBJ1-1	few	TGTGCCAGCAGTCGGGACAGGATGAACACTGAAGCTTTCTTT	CASSRDRMNTEAFF
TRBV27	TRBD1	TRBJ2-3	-	TGTGCCAGCAGTTTATTCACGAACGACAGGGAAGGCCGCGATCCAGATACGCAGTATTTT	CASSLFTNDREGRDPDTQYF
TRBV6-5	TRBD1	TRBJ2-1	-	TGTGCCAGCTGGACAGGGGGGAATGAGCAGTTCTTC	CASWTGGNEQFF
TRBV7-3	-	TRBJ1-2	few	TGTGCCAGCAGCTTACTTGGAGAGGCGTATGGCTACACCTTC	CASSLLGEAYGYTF
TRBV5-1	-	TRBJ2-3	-	TGCGCCAGCAGCTTGGTGGTAGCATCTAGCACAGATACGCAGTATTTT	CASSLVVASSTDTQYF
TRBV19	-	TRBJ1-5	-	TGTGCCCTTAGGGCCAGGGGAAGGCAGCCCCAGCATTTT	CALRARGRQPQHF
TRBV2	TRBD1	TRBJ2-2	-	TGTGCCAGCAGCATCCGGGACAGGGTGACCGGGGAGCTGTTTTTT	CASSIRDRVTGELFF
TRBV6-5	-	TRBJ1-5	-	TGTGCCAGCAGTTACCCCCTTGGGGGGTCTAATCAGCCCCAGCATTTT	CASSYPLGGSNQPQHF
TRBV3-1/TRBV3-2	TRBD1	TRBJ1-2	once	TGTGCCAGCACCGACAGGGGCTATAACTATGGCTACACCTTC	CASTDRGYNYGYTF
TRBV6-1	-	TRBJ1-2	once	TGTGCCAGCAGTGAAGCTATGGAAGGGCAGGGCGCTGGCTACACCTTC	CASSEAMEGQGAGYTF
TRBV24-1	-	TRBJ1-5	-	TGTGCCACCAGGGGCTCGGAGTCGTGGCAGCCCCAGCATTTT	CATRGSESWQPQHF
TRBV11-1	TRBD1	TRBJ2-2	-	TGTGCCAGCAGCTATGTAACAGGGGGCGAGGAGCTGTTTTTT	CASSYVTGGEELFF
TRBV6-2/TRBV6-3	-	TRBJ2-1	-	TGTGCCAGCAGTGGGATCTATGAGCAGTTCTTC	CASSGIYEQFF
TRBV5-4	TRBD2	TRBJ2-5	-	TGTGCCAGCAGCTTGGCTTGGGCTAGCGGGGAAGAGACCCAGTACTTC	CASSLAWASGEETQYF
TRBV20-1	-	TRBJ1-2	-	TGCAGTGCTAGTACCGGGCCGGGTAACTATGGCTACACCTTC	CSASTGPGNYGYTF
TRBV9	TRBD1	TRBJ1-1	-	TGTGCCAGCAGCTCCACGGGACAGTTGAACACTGAAGCTTTCTTT	CASSSTGQLNTEAFF
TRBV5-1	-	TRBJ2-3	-	TGCGCCAGCAGCTTGGTATATCGAGCCTCCACAGATACGCAGTATTTT	CASSLVYRASTDTQYF
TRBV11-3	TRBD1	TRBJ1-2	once	TGTGCCAGCAGCTTCGGGACAGGGGATGGCTACACCTTC	CASSFGTGDGYTF
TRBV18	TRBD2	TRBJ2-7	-	TGTGCCAGCTCACCAGAGAAGGGACTAGTGGGTTACGAGCAGTACTTC	CASSPEKGLVGYEQYF
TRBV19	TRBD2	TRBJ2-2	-	TGTGCCAGTAGTCCACTGGGAGGGTCCAACACCGGGGAGCTGTTTTTT	CASSPLGGSNTGELFF
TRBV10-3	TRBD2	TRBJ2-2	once	TGTGCCATTTCTTTCGGGGGGGCGAACACCGGGGAGCTGTTTTTT	CAISFGGANTGELFF
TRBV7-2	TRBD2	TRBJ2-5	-	TGTGCCAGTTCAGAAAGCGGGGATACCCCCCAGTACTTC	CASSESGDTPQYF
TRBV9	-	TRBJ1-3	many	TGTGCCAGCAGCGTAGGAGGAGGGCTCACAGGTGGGAACACCATATATTTT	CASSVGGGLTGGNTIYF
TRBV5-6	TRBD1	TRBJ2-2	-	TGTGCCAGCAGCCTCGGGACAGGGCACACCGGGGAGCTGTTTTTT	CASSLGTGHTGELFF
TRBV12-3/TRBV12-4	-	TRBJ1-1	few	TGTGCCAGCAGTTTAGGGAGGCGGAAAGCTTTCTTT	CASSLGRRKAFF
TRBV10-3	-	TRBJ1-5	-	TGTGCCATCAGTGGGCAGAATCAGCCCCAGCATTTT	CAISGQNQPQHF
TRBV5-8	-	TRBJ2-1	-	TGTGCCAGCAGCTTCAGTATGGGGGGCAATGAGCAGTTCTTC	CASSFSMGGNEQFF
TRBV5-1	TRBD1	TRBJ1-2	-	TGCGCCAGCAGCATCGACAGGGGGAAGGATGGCTACACCTTC	CASSIDRGKDGYTF
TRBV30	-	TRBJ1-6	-	TGTGCCTGGAGAGGACAAGGAGGCTCACCCCTCCACTTT	CAWRGQGGSPLHF
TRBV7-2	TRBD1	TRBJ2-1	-	TGTGCCAGCAGCATAGACAGGGGGCGTATCAATGAGCAGTTCTTC	CASSIDRGRINEQFF
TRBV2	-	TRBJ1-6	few	TGTGCCAGCAGTTCCGAGTCACCCCTCCACTTT	CASSSESPLHF
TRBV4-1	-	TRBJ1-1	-	TGCGCCAGCAGCCAAGATAGGGGGGCCCCTGAAGCTTTCTTT	CASSQDRGAPEAFF
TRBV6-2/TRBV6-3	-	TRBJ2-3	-	TGTGCCAGCAGTTTCGAGGGCCAGGGCACAGATACGCAGTATTTT	CASSFEGQGTDTQYF
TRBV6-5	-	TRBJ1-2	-	TGTGCCAGCAACGCCGTGGACAGTTACTATGGCTACACCTTC	CASNAVDSYYGYTF
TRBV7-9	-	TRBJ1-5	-	TGTGCCAGCAGCTTATTCCCTTTCAATCAGCCCCAGCATTTT	CASSLFPFNQPQHF
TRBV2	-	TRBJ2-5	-	TGTGCCAGCAGTGGCATAAACCGACAAGAGACCCAGTACTTC	CASSGINRQETQYF
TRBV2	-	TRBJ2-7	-	TGTGCCAGCAGTACCAGGGACGAGCAGTACTTC	CASSTRDEQYF
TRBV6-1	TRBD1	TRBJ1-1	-	TGTGCCAGCAGTGACCCGGACAGGGGACAAGCTTTCTTT	CASSDPDRGQAFF
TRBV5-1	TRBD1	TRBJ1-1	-	TGCGCCAGCAGCCCCCGTCCCGGGACAGGTAGGGGAATCATGAACACTGAAGCTTTCTTT	CASSPRPGTGRGIMNTEAFF
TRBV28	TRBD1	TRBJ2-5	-	TGTGCCAGCAGCCAATTCGGACAGGGAACGGGAGAGACCCAGTACTTC	CASSQFGQGTGETQYF
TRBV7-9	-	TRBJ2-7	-	TGTGCCAGCAGGGGTCAGGGGTACGAGCAGTACTTC	CASRGQGYEQYF
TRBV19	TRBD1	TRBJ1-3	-	TGTGCCAGTAGTATGGAGGGACAGCTCTCTGGAAACACCATATATTTT	CASSMEGQLSGNTIYF
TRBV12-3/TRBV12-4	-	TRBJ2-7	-	TGTGCCAGCAGTTTGCAGGTACACGAGCAGTACTTC	CASSLQVHEQYF